These T cell receptor beta chains were read from a single sample in a study of blood T cell repertoires in COVID-19. Here immunoSEQ multiplex PCR was the method, and the copy in TCRdb shows in-frame clones only, minus some. The profile shows about 110,000 clones, 60% to 85% of them singletons. The source material was peripheral blood. All receptors derive from a woman between 40 and 55 years old with acute or convalescent COVID-19. The CDR3 runs from the conserved cysteine through the conserved F or W. A D gene is named only where the DNA matches it firmly. Expanded clones get a size class; other rows say once, few or many, or leave the size out.

d_call clone_size v_call cdr3_aa
. . TRBV28 CASSLGGFGNTIYF
TRBD2 . TRBV3-1/TRBV3-2 CASSQGKRAGGPTDTQYF
. . TRBV7-2 CASSQGRYGYTF
. . TRBV12-3/TRBV12-4 CASRYLDHEQYF
. . TRBV19 CASRRQDGGELFF
TRBD2 . TRBV9 CASSVATSGGLSADTQYF
. . TRBV29-1 CSVSRTQETQYF
. . TRBV4-3 CASSQDYPQTEYEQYF
. . TRBV5-1 CASSLASVSEAFF
TRBD1 many TRBV5-4 CASTTGTANYGYTF
. . TRBV3-1/TRBV3-2 CASRNSGSPRDTIYF
. many TRBV15 CATSSLQGFNTGELFF
TRBD2 . TRBV7-2 CASSSYLAGGAQYF
TRBD2 once TRBV19 CASSMNERGTADTQYF
. . TRBV11-2 CASSFRTEARSRLALHF
TRBD1 many TRBV2 CASSEQGQGGFAEAFF